The 19 T cell receptor beta chains listed next were all sequenced from one sample in a study of CD8 T cells in ankylosing spondylitis. Overall study findings and caveats: A TCR beta motif made of 7 to 9 highly homologous variants seemed typical of ankylosing spondylitis blood.

TCRdb itself ran the 5' RACE reads through MiXCR, one entry per CDR3 protein. The sample has roughly 400,000 distinct CDR3 sequences; approximately 20% are singletons. No antigen has been assigned to these receptors. Sequenced input: blood, either unsorted or a sorted T cell fraction (not recorded which). These receptors were obtained from a male donor with ankylosing spondylitis.

V usage is TRBV29-1 and J usage is TRBJ2-5; D remains unclear. Germline V gene sequence: CDR1 SQVTM, CDR2 ANQGSEA. The length of the CDR3 is 10 residues. Deletions cut 4 bases from V and 5 bases from J, with 5 bases between. DNA for the CDR3: TGCAGCGTTGCGTGGGAGACCCAGTACTTC. Its translation is CSVAWETQYF. Using reference TRBV29-1 and TRBJ2-5 for the parts outside the CDR3, the full variable domain is SAVISQKPSRDICQRGTSLTIQCQVDSQVTMMFWYRQQPGQSLTLIATANQGSEATYESGFVIDKFPISRPNLTFSTLTVSNMSPEDSSIYLCSVAWETQYFGPGTRLLVL.

This clonotype has a count of ten or more. This rearrangement joins TRBV7-6 to TRBJ2-7, with 8 bases lining up with TRBD2. Germline V gives CDR1 SGHVS, CDR2 FNYEAQ. This CDR3 comprises 15 residues. With 1 base clipped from V and 3 bases from J, the junction kept 5 bases outside the gene matches. CDR3 residues: CASSLEAGEFYEQYF. CDR3 in DNA: TGTGCCAGCAGCTTAGAAGCGGGAGAGTTCTACGAGCAGTACTTC.

The rearrangement joins TRBV3-1 to TRBJ2-7; D perhaps matches TRBD1 (5 bases). The germline CDR1 and CDR2 sequences are LGHDT and YNNKEL (reference sequence). V was pared by 5 bases and J by 2 bases, with 22 bases between. This CDR3 is 17 amino acids long. The CDR3 DNA is TGTGCCAGCAGCGAGGCCCCCGCGGAGCTAGGGGCCTACGAGCAGTACTTC. This translates into CASSEAPAELGAYEQYF.

This clonotype has just a few counts. The CDR3 reads CASSRSGPRLAGKQETQYF. The CDR3 coding sequence is TGTGCCAGCAGCAGGTCCGGCCCGCGACTAGCGGGAAAGCAAGAGACCCAGTACTTC. This chain connects TRBV21-1 to TRBJ2-5; the table's D call TRBD2 went unverified against the DNA. TRBV21-1 is marked as a pseudogene. This CDR3 is 19 amino acids long.

The chain recombines TRBV29-1 with TRBJ2-7; 10 bases line up with TRBD1. The CDR3 has 13 residues. J lost 7 bases, V lost 7 bases, and 10 bases had no gene match. Germline V gene data show CDR1 as SQVTM and CDR2 as ANQGSEA. CDR3 coding DNA: TGCAGCGGCCAAGCGTGGACAGGGGGAGAGCAGTACTTC. Translated: CSGQAWTGGEQYF.

This chain connects TRBV5-1 to TRBJ2-3, with D perhaps matching TRBD2 (6 bases). This CDR3 has 17 residues. The V gene's germline CDR1 is SGHRS and CDR2 YFSETQ. The ends were cut back, 4 bases at V and 0 bases at J, with 18 bases in the middle. The CDR3 protein is CASSPGTVGVSTDTQYF. The DNA for the CDR3 is TGCGCCAGCAGCCCAGGGACTGTTGGGGTTAGCACAGATACGCAGTATTTT.

This clonotype has only a few counts. V is TRBV7-2 and J is TRBJ2-3; 12 bases are shared with TRBD2. CDR1 is SGHTA and CDR2 is FQGNSA in the germline V gene. The CDR3 is made up of 15 amino acids. V trimming: 1 base; J trimming: 10 bases; junction bases outside the gene matches: 6. The CDR3 loop is CASSLVLAGGSAQYF. DNA for the CDR3: TGTGCCAGCAGCTTAGTACTAGCGGGGGGCTCGGCGCAGTATTTT.

This clonotype was picked up many times. The chain links TRBV2 to TRBJ1-3; the match to TRBD1 covers 7 bases. The V gene's germline CDR1 is SNHLY and CDR2 FYNNEI. Trimming removed 6 bases from V and 0 bases from J; junction bases left unmatched: 8. There are 16 residues in the CDR3. The CDR3 DNA reads as TGTGCCAGCAGACGAGGGACAGAGACCTCTGGAAACACCATATATTTT. Amino acid sequence: CASRRGTETSGNTIYF.

V is TRBV5-1 and J is TRBJ2-5; perhaps TRBD1 as D (6 bases). The CDR3 totals 13 residues. V lost 4 bases to trimming and J lost 9 bases, with 16 bases between them. Germline V lookup: CDR1 SGHRS, CDR2 YFSETQ. The CDR3 reads CASSRDTLTAQYF. The CDR3 nucleotides are TGCGCCAGCAGCCGGGACACTCTGACGGCCCAGTACTTC.

This clonotype was seen a few times. V and J are TRBV2 and TRBJ2-5; D may match TRBD1 or TRBD2 (7 bases each). The germline V gene has CDR1 SNHLY and CDR2 FYNNEI. The CDR3 covers 14 residues. Trimming removed 4 bases from V and 2 bases from J, with 11 bases in between. CDR3 amino acids: CASSGGGQQETQYF. The DNA of the CDR3 is TGTGCCAGCAGTGGGGGGGGACAGCAAGAGACCCAGTACTTC.

The V gene is TRBV7-9, the J gene TRBJ1-5, with a weak D call TRBD1 (5 bases). Germline CDR1 SEHNR, CDR2 FQNEAQ (reference sequence). CDR3 size: 14 residues. Trimming shortened V by 3 bases and J by 6 bases, and 12 bases separated the two germline ends. The CDR3 DNA is TGTGCCAGCAGCTTGGGGGGACGGGGTCAGCCCCAGCATTTT. Translating it yields CASSLGGRGQPQHF.

In this sample, this clonotype turned up a few times. This chain uses TRBV4-3 with TRBJ1-5, with TRBD1 matching 8 bases. Germline values: CDR1 LGHNA, CDR2 YSLEER. The length of the CDR3 is 15 residues. The ends lost 0 bases at V and 6 bases at J; junction bases unmatched: 4. CDR3 DNA sequence: TGCGCCAGCAGCCAAGAATTCAGGGGGCCTCAGCCCCAGCATTTT. It encodes CASSQEFRGPQPQHF.

V gene TRBV12-3 or TRBV12-4 combines with J gene TRBJ2-1; D may be TRBD2 (7 bases). With 6 bases removed from V and 3 bases from J, the gap between germline ends came to 15 bases. CDR3 length equals 15 residues. The CDR3 loop reads CASRGGRGHYNEQFF. The DNA of the CDR3 is TGTGCCAGCAGGGGGGGGAGGGGACACTACAATGAGCAGTTCTTC.

Only a few counts were recorded for this clonotype. The chain carries TRBV18 and TRBJ1-5; a weak D match, TRBD1 (5 bases). The V gene lost 3 bases and the J gene lost 5 bases, with 14 bases spanning the gap. Germline values: CDR1 KGHSH, CDR2 LQKENI. CDR3 length equals 15 residues. CDR3 protein: CASSPGVDQDQPQHF. The CDR3 DNA reads as TGTGCCAGCTCACCGGGGGTGGATCAAGATCAGCCCCAGCATTTT.

The chain joins TRBV28 to TRBJ2-1, with TRBD2 identical over 14 bases. The CDR3 loop spans 15 amino acids. The germline V gene has CDR1 MDHEN and CDR2 SYDVKM. The V gene end was trimmed by 6 bases and the J gene end by 6 bases; junction bases not matched to a gene: 4. CDR3: CASSQTSGRVNEQFF. Here the CDR3 DNA reads TGTGCCAGCAGCCAGACTAGCGGGAGGGTCAATGAGCAGTTCTTC.

A few counts support this clonotype. The chain recombines TRBV4-1 with TRBJ2-7, with 12 bases identical to TRBD2. This CDR3 is 17 amino acids long. Germline V gene lookup returns CDR1 MGHRA and CDR2 YSYEKL. The J segment lost 2 bases and the V segment lost 2 bases, leaving 7 bases of the junction unmatched. The CDR3 region has the DNA TGCGCCAGCAGCCAACATGGACTAGCGGGACCGACCTACGAGCAGTACTTC. This codes for CASSQHGLAGPTYEQYF.

The rearrangement joins TRBV29-1 to TRBJ1-4; D may be TRBD1 (6 bases). In germline, CDR1 is SQVTM, CDR2 ANQGSEA. The CDR3 runs to 16 residues. V shed 6 bases and J shed 0 bases, with 17 bases lying between them. Here the CDR3 reads CSVAGQQGATNEKLFF. Written as DNA, the CDR3 is TGCAGCGTCGCGGGGCAACAGGGTGCAACTAATGAAAAACTGTTTTTT.

The CDR3 spells CASSYSRTGELFF. For the CDR3, the DNA is TGTGCCAGCAGTTACTCCCGGACCGGGGAGCTGTTTTTT. J is TRBJ2-2 and V is TRBV6-2 or TRBV6-3; D gene ambiguous. Germline lookup yields CDR1 MNHEY and CDR2 SVGEGT. The V and J ends lost 0 bases and 5 bases respectively, with 4 bases between them. The CDR3 is made up of 13 amino acids.

The chain uses TRBV19 and TRBJ2-1, with TRBD2 matching over 9 bases. V shed 2 bases and J 7 bases; nucleotides not matched to a gene: 6. The germline gives CDR1 LNHDA, CDR2 SQIVND (reference sequence). CDR3 length equals 15 residues. The CDR3 DNA reads as TGTGCCAGTAGTATACTAGCGGGATCACTGAATGAGCAGTTCTTC. This sequence encodes CASSILAGSLNEQFF.